This TCR beta chain was sequenced for a study of radiotherapy plus CTLA-4 blockade in lung cancer. From germline, CDR1 is LGHNA and CDR2 YNFKEQ. CDR3 length equals 14 residues. V shed 0 bases, J shed 12 bases, and the junction held 6 bases outside the gene matches. Produced via immunoSEQ multiplex PCR; TCRdb's table is partial and in-frame only. This table has 75,000 to 100,000 clones, around 88% appearing once. The specimen comprised peripheral blood, sampled from a patient treated with radiotherapy plus ipilimumab. The genes are TRBV4-2 and TRBJ2-1, with TRBD2 matching over 9 bases. The source is a human donor with non-small cell lung cancer that progressed on radiotherapy plus ipilimumab. DNA for the CDR3: TGTGCCAGCAGCCAAGAGATGCGGGAGGGGATGCAGTTCTTC. It codes for CASSQEMREGMQFF.